The text below deals with one T cell receptor (beta chain). What it binds is not known. As for time point: healthy volunteer bleed at 6 weeks. Total RNA was extracted from unfractionated whole blood. This entry belongs to a study of human T cells and chemical hapten exposure. Study-level information: Small pooled library volume differences chiefly drove per-sample TCR yield variation. Study-wide points: No shift was seen in TCRs above 1 in 1000 frequency with DPC sensitization.

The CDR3 extends over 14 amino acids. The ends were cut back, 0 bases at V and 5 bases at J, with 12 bases in the middle. CDR1 SGHRS and CDR2 YFSETQ come from the germline V gene. Single cDNA molecules in the library carried unique molecular identifiers attached during preparation. In the original workflow: Samples had a median of 95,638 TCRs, ranging roughly 23,224 to 690,600. Each CDR3 protein gets one entry after TCRdb re-called the RACE reads with MiXCR. The V and J calls follow TCRdb's processing rather than the paper's. The table shows about 77,000 distinct CDR3 sequences, with 8.6% occurring only once.

This TCR was recovered from a female donor in good health. Some clones in this sample may be carry-over from other donors' samples. Sequencing used whole blood. The genes are TRBV5-1 and TRBJ2-7; D remains ambiguous. In DNA form, the CDR3 reads TGCGCCAGCAGCTTGGGGTCCGGATCGGACGAGCAGTACTTC. Translating gives CASSLGSGSDEQYF.